This T cell receptor beta chain was recorded in a study of OX40 agonist ivuxolimab in advanced cancers. Study-level results: Among patients with partial responses at 0.1-3.0 mg/kg, clonal expansion was among the lowest.

Concerning this clone itself: Its antigen is as yet unknown.

Some clones are missing from TCRdb's copy, which holds only in-frame ones; the method was immunoSEQ multiplex PCR. Of 18,000 or so clones detected, over 60% appear once; the ten largest clones hold roughly 24%. The specimen was CD4+ or CD8+ T cells sorted from blood, collected in a trial of the OX40 agonist ivuxolimab. This sequence was found in an adult with an advanced solid tumor such as melanoma, head and neck, liver or kidney cancer.

CDR3 in DNA: TGTGCCAGCAGTTACTCGATCGGGGATGGCTACACCTTC. Protein: CASSYSIGDGYTF. The chain uses TRBV6-5 and TRBJ1-2; no clear D. V dropped 0 bases and J dropped 6 bases, with 8 bases sitting between them. This CDR3 region has 13 residues. The germline V gene encodes CDR1 MNHEY and CDR2 SVGAGI.